Listed here are 3 T cell receptor beta chains from one sample, sequenced in a study of response to subunit inactivated influenza vaccine. Each CDR3 protein gets one entry after TCRdb re-called the RT-PCR reads with MiXCR. Among approximately 290,000 distinct CDR3 sequences listed, around 22% were seen once. Sample: PBMCs from blood, taken about 20 months after vaccination. These receptors came from a man aged 45-69 years who received an inactivated influenza vaccine.

V and J are TRBV4-1 and TRBJ2-7; D perhaps matches TRBD2 (6 bases). The germline gives CDR1 MGHRA, CDR2 YSYEKL. The CDR3 covers 17 residues. The V end lost 1 base, the J end lost 2 bases, and 18 bases lay between the germline ends. The CDR3 loop is CASSQVWGLAKPYEQYF. The CDR3 region has the DNA TGCGCCAGCAGCCAAGTGTGGGGCCTAGCGAAACCCTACGAGCAGTACTTC.

The chain is built from TRBV10-3 and TRBJ1-2, with D perhaps matching TRBD1 (5 bases). The germline V gene encodes CDR1 ENHRY and CDR2 SYGVKD. The ends were cut back, 0 bases at V and 3 bases at J, with 11 bases in the middle. The CDR3 consists of 15 residues. The CDR3: CAISESFDSYYGYTF. The CDR3 DNA sequence: TGTGCCATCAGTGAGTCGTTCGACAGCTACTATGGCTACACCTTC.

The chain links TRBV7-2 to TRBJ2-3, with D perhaps TRBD2 (6 bases). The V gene lost 3 bases and the J gene lost 3 bases, with 19 bases spanning the gap. The CDR3 has 17 residues. The germline CDR1 and CDR2 sequences are SGHTA and FQGNSA. The CDR3 DNA follows: TGTGCCAGCAGCTTTAGAGGGATGAGACTAGAGACAGATACGCAGTATTTT. Amino acid sequence: CASSFRGMRLETDTQYF.